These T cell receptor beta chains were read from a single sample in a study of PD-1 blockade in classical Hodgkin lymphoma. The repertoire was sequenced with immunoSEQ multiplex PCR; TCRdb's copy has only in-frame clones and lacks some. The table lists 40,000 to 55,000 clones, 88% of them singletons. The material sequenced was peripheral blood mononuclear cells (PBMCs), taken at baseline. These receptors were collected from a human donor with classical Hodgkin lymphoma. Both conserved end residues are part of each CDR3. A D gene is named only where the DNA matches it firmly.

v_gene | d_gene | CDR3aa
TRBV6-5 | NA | CASSYSPGYINQPQHF
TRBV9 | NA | CASSGSSYQETQYF
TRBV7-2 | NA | CASSSRETSEQYF
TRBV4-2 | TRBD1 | CASSLGTGQTGELFF
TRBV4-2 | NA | CASSTPPGTNEKLFF
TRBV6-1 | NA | CASSEGVGQGLTEAFF
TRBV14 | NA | CASSLGGAGSSYEQYF
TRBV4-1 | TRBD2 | CASSPHPSGRAYEQYF
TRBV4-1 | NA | CASSTGETQYF
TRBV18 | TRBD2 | CASSPRLAVYNEQFF
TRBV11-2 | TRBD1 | CASSLTGVNEKLFF
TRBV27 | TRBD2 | CASSLRSGSWYEQYF
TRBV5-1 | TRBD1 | CASSLPKGQGFTDTQYF
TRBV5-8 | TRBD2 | CASSYKAGGKPDTQYF
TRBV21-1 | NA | CASSREGTDYEQYF
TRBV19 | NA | CASSKPRTSRNTIYF
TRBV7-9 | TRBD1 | CASSSGQGWETQYF
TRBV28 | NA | CASSPGGGAGNQPQHF
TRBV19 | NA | CASSRDNYNEQFF
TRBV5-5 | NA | CASSLLSGYYEQYF
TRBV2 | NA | CASRAGDEQYF
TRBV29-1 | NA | CSVLNGREYEQYF
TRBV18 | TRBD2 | CASSRAGTYTDTQYF
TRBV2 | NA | CASSSGTDTQYF
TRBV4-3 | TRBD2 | CASSQDPGGAADTQYF
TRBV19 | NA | CASSGQRTLSGNTIYF
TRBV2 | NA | CASSTYTGELFF
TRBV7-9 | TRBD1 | CASSLGTGVYEQYF